Given below is one T cell receptor beta chain in context. Its antigen is unidentified. The same CDR3 arises from other DNA sequences in this sample as well. Assay used: immunoSEQ multiplex PCR; TCRdb lists only in-frame clones, some missing. The data show 2 million to 2.5 million clones, with approximately 94% seen just once and approximately 0.13% held by the top ten. In the CD4+ fraction, cells were divided into CD45RA+ naive and CD45RA-negative memory subsets. The data stem from a study of shared clonotypes between healthy human individuals. Findings of the study overall: Shared clonotypes: approximately 5.3% naive CD4, around 3.7% naive CD8, roughly 2.4% memory CD4, 0.4% memory CD8. Naive subsets typically showed greater estimated richness than memory subsets.

The CDR3 length is 13 residues. With 6 bases clipped from V and 4 bases from J, the junction kept 3 bases outside the gene matches. Looked up from germline, CDR1 is MNHNS and CDR2 is SASEGT. Specimen: naive CD4+ T cells sorted from blood. The subset denotes: CD45RA+ positively selected. J is TRBJ2-7 and V is TRBV6-1; 10 bases match TRBD1. This clonotype originated in a man aged 18 to 29 in good health. The CDR3 coding sequence is TGTGCCAGCAGCCGGGACAGGGGATACGAGCAGTACTTC. Its translation is CASSRDRGYEQYF.